This T cell receptor beta chain is from a study of blood T cell repertoires in COVID-19 (dated by TCRdb to 2020 to 2022). Concerning the study at large: Samples covering the acute and convalescent phases of COVID-19 were provided by collaborators in the United States, Italy and Spain. Deeply sampled blood TCRbeta repertoires from subjects exposed to, actively infected with, or recovered from COVID-19 were included in the dataset. The material from the prospective study consisted of cDNA or gDNA derived from T cells, B-cell-depleted T cells, or PBMCs. A freely available public database, intended as a resource for researchers studying the immune response to SARS-CoV-2, is where the repertoires were released. Where HLA class I and class II types were available, the types were taken from metadata supplied by the sample provider, not from assay-based typing. The samples were drawn from two sources: the first 160 participants of the ongoing ImmuneRACE study, and 1,254 subjects contributed by 6 global collaborators. A de-identified subject ID, COVID-19 status, age in years and sex were almost always included in the sample metadata.

From the cysteine up to the phenylalanine, the CDR3 has a length of 13 residues. CDR3 DNA only is kept here, 39 bases in frame from base 1. After removal of 7 bases from V and 12 bases from J, the junction retains 13 bases not matched to a gene. CDR1 MNHEY and CDR2 SVGAGI are derived from the germline V gene. Comment on this clone: Its target antigen remains unknown. The record has no base qualities; no much larger clone is one base away.

What the study reported, not specific to this receptor: Clinical and demographic metadata were provided uncurated, with the amount varying by source and participant.

Collaborating institutions collected whole blood in K2EDTA tubes following their own protocols. For TCRbeta analysis, collaborators shipped samples in one of three forms: frozen whole blood, isolated PBMCs, or DNA extracted from either of those sample types. TCRbeta CDR3 regions were amplified from genomic DNA by means of the immunoSEQ Assay, a bias-controlled multiplex PCR. The authors' analysis ran thus. The number of nucleated cells in each sample was estimated by amplification of reference gene primers within the assay. To quantify the absolute abundance of each unique TCRbeta CDR3 rearrangement, sequence reads were collapsed and filtered. For each sample, productive Simpson clonality was calculated as the square root of Simpson's diversity index over productive rearrangements. Sourced from immuneACCESS, this table was stored by TCRdb with only in-frame sequences that have V and J called. A share of the clones is absent; for the studies checked, an unresolved V gene accounts for under half, and the remainder has no known explanation. That table is the source of V, J and clone size, and D and trimming were worked out from the DNA. The sample table contains 210,000 or so clones; only one count was recorded for roughly 84% of them. The top ten clones comprise roughly 20% of the sample.

The rearranged chain carries TRBV6-5 and TRBJ1-1, with 8 bases matching TRBD1. The receptor comes from a human donor in a cohort sampled during active COVID-19. Source material: peripheral blood. The encoded CDR3 is CASTQGAQSKSFF. The sequence in DNA is TGTGCCAGCACCCAGGGGGCGCAATCGAAATCTTTCTTT.